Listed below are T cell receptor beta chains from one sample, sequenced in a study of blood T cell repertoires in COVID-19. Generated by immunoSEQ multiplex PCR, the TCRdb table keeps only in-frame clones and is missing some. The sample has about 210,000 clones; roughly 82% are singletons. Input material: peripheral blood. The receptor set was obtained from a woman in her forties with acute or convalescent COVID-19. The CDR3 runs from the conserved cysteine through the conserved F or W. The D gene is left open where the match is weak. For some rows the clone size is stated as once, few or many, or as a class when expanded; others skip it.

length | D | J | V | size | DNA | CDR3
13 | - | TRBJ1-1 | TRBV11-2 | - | TGTGCCAGCACCACAGGGAGAAACACTGAAGCTTTCTTT | CASTTGRNTEAFF
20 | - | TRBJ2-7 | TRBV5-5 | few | TGTGCCAGCAGCTTATTAGACTTGGCCTTGTTTACCCGACGGAATACCGAGCAGTACTTC | CASSLLDLALFTRRNTEQYF
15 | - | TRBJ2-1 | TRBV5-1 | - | TGCGCCAGCAGCTTGAGCGGTAATCCCTACAATGAGCAGTTCTTC | CASSLSGNPYNEQFF
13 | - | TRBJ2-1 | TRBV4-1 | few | TGCGCCAGCAGCCAACCCTCCGTCAATGAGCAGTTCTTC | CASSQPSVNEQFF
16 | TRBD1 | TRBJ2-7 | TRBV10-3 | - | TGTGCCATCAGTGAACCCGGACAGGGTCGACCCTACGAGCAGTACTTC | CAISEPGQGRPYEQYF
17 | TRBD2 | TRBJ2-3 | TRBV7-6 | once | TGTGCCAGCAGCTATCCCCTAGCGGGAGTTCGGGCAGATACGCAGTATTTT | CASSYPLAGVRADTQYF
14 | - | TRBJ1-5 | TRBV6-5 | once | TGTGCCAGCGAACTTTACAGTAGCAATCAGCCCCAGCATTTT | CASELYSSNQPQHF
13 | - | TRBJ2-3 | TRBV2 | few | TGTGCCAGCAGTCCCGACATTGCAGATACGCAGTATTTT | CASSPDIADTQYF
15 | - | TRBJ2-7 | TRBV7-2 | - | TGTGCCAGCAGCTTAGGCGGCTCGCCGACCTACGAGCAGTACTTC | CASSLGGSPTYEQYF
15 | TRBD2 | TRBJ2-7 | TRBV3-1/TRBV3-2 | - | TGTGCCAGCAGCCCACTAGCGGGGGGTCACTACGAGCAGTACTTC | CASSPLAGGHYEQYF
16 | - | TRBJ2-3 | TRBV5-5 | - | TGTGCCAGCAGCTTGGAGCCGGGATTAAGCACAGATACGCAGTATTTT | CASSLEPGLSTDTQYF
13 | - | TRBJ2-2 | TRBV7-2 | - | TGTGCCAGCAGCTTAGTTTTGAGCGGGGAGCTGTTTTTT | CASSLVLSGELFF
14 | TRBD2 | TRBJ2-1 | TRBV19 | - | TGTGCCACTCAGCGGGAGGAAATCTACAATGAGCAGTTCTTC | CATQREEIYNEQFF
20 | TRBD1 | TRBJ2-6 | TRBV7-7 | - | TGTGCCAGCAGCCGAGAGCTCGGGACAGGGGCCTGGTCTGGGGCCAACGTCCTGACTTTC | CASSRELGTGAWSGANVLTF
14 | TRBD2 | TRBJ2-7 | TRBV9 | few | TGTGCCAGCAGCGTAGCGTCTAGCGGCTACGAGCAGTACTTC | CASSVASSGYEQYF
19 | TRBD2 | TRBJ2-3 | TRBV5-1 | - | TGCGCCAGCAGCTTTGCCCTCGGAGGAGCGGGGTTACCGGTAGATACGCAGTATTTT | CASSFALGGAGLPVDTQYF